The 6 T cell receptor beta chains below were found in one sample sequenced in a study of glioma-infiltrating T cells after dendritic cell vaccination. Sequencing was performed with immunoSEQ multiplex PCR; in TCRdb, only in-frame clones are kept and a portion is missing. Of about 73,000 clones in the sample, more than 65% are singletons; the top ten hold 2.1%. The material was blood, obtained before dendritic cell vaccination. Receptors were obtained from a human donor with glioblastoma.

This chain joins TRBV5-4 and TRBJ2-5; 14 bases match TRBD2. Trimming at V came to 3 bases and at J to 5 bases, leaving 6 bases not matched to a gene. The CDR3 covers 16 residues. Per germline, CDR1 SGHNT and CDR2 YYREEE (reference sequence). CDR3 amino acids: CASSSRLAGGPETQYF. CDR3 in DNA: TGTGCCAGCAGCTCCCGACTAGCGGGGGGGCCGGAGACCCAGTACTTC.

The sample holds a few counts of this clone. The chain links TRBV2 to TRBJ2-2; the match to TRBD1 covers 7 bases. V was clipped by 4 bases and J by 1 base; unmatched bases: 3. The CDR3 sequence is 15 residues long. Per the germline V gene, CDR1 is SNHLY and CDR2 is FYNNEI. CDR3 coding DNA: TGTGCCAGCAGTGGCCGGACAGGGAACACCGGGGAGCTGTTTTTT. Its translation: CASSGRTGNTGELFF.

J is TRBJ1-1 and V is TRBV29-1; D call uncertain. With 1 base removed from V and 0 bases from J, the gap between germline ends came to 9 bases. This CDR3 is 14 amino acids long. Germline V gene lookup returns CDR1 SQVTM and CDR2 ANQGSEA. In DNA, the CDR3 is TGCAGCGTTGAAGGCGGGCATCTGAACACTGAAGCTTTCTTT. It yields the protein CSVEGGHLNTEAFF.

The chain joins TRBV5-8 to TRBJ2-1; 10 bases agree with TRBD1. The CDR3 has 16 amino acids. J was trimmed by 1 base and V by 4 bases; bases with no gene match: 5. Germline V lookup: CDR1 SGHTS, CDR2 YDEGEE. CDR3 region: CASSPGQGDSYNEQFF. The CDR3 DNA sequence: TGTGCCAGCAGCCCTGGACAGGGGGATTCCTACAATGAGCAGTTCTTC.

This clone was seen a handful of times. The V and J genes are TRBV18 and TRBJ1-1; D perhaps matches TRBD1 (6 bases). Trimming removed 2 bases from V and 4 bases from J, with 14 bases in between. The CDR3 is 15 amino acids. Germline CDR1 is KGHSH and CDR2 is LQKENI. The CDR3 DNA follows: TGTGCCAGCTCACCAACGGGGGGCAGTGGCACTGAAGCTTTCTTT. This codes for CASSPTGGSGTEAFF.

V and J are TRBV5-1 and TRBJ2-3, with 13 nucleotides matching TRBD2. J lost 4 bases, V lost 4 bases, and 0 bases had no gene match. This CDR3 spans 14 amino acids. Germline-derived CDR1 and CDR2 are SGHRS and YFSETQ. CDR3 coding DNA: TGCGCCAGCAGCGGGACTAGCGGGGCAGATACGCAGTATTTT. This sequence encodes CASSGTSGADTQYF. Full variable domain (rest looked up from reference TRBV5-1 and TRBJ2-3): KAGVTQTPRYLIKTRGQQVTLSCSPISGHRSVSWYQQTPGQGLQFLFEYFSETQRNKGNFPGRFSGRQFSNSRSEMNVSTLELGDSALYLCASSGTSGADTQYFGPGTRLTVL.